This entry concerns a single TCR beta chain. What it binds is unknown. From germline, CDR1 is MNHEY and CDR2 SVGAGI. Trimming left V 6 bases short and J 7 bases short, with 12 bases between. CDR3 length: 13 amino acids. This sample stems from a study of cytomegalovirus exposure and HLA in healthy donors. Whole-study findings and limits: Altogether, some 160 TCR beta chains were recorded as cytomegalovirus-associated. Specificity of a few CMV-associated chains for CMV antigens was verified in vitro.

Some clones are missing from TCRdb's copy, which holds only in-frame ones; the method was immunoSEQ multiplex PCR. The sample shows more than 85,000 clones, 85% to 95% of them seen only once. The V call is TRBV6-5, the J call TRBJ1-4; tentatively, D is TRBD1 (5 bases). Specimen: PBMCs. This receptor was taken from a woman aged 25 to 45 in good health and CMV-seropositive. CDR3 protein: CASSSGDSEKLFF. Written as DNA, the CDR3 is TGTGCCAGCAGCAGTGGGGACTCTGAAAAACTGTTTTTT.